The T cell receptor beta chain described here comes from a study of T cells after yellow fever vaccination. Study context: Fractions containing few cells were prepared with SMART-Seq v4 Ultra Low Input. Study-wide results and caveats: Secondary responses were weaker yet peaked faster, day 5 versus 15. Most primary-vaccination clones reappeared after the booster (less than 98% CD4, roughly 90% CD8).

A 5'RACE template-switching step, the method used to make TCR cDNA, added a universal primer site and UMIs. One entry per CDR3 protein results from TCRdb running MiXCR on the 5' RACE reads. The sample has approximately 180,000 distinct CDR3 sequences; roughly 6.2% are singletons. Germline values: CDR1 SQVTM, CDR2 ANQGSEA. V dropped 6 bases and J dropped 8 bases, with 19 bases sitting between them. The CDR3 sequence is 13 residues long. This clonotype was recorded many times. Its antigen is as yet unknown. Sequences were derived from CD4+ T cells sorted from PBMCs, sampled on the day of the first yellow fever vaccination. The chain recombines TRBV29-1 with TRBJ1-2, with D uncertain. The TCR sequence derives from a man between 18 and 35 years old who received the YFV17D yellow fever vaccine. This CDR3 reads CSVPNWVGPGYTF. The CDR3 DNA reads as TGCAGCGTCCCAAACTGGGTAGGGCCCGGCTACACCTTC.